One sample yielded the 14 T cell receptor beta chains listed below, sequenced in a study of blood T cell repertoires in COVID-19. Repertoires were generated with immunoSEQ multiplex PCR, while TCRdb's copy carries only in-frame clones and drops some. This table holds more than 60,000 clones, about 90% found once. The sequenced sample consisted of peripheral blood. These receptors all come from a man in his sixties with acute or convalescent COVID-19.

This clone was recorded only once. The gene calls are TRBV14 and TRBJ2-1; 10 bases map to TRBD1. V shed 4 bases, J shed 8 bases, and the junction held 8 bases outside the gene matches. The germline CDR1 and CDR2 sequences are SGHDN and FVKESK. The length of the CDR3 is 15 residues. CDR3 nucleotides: TGTGCCAGCAGCCTTCCCCGGGACAGGGGCGATGAGCAGTTCTTC. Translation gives CASSLPRDRGDEQFF.

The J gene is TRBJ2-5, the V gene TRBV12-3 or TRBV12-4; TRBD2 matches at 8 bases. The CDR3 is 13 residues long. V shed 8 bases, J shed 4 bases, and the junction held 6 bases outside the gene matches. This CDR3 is CASEPGTRETQYF. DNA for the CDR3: TGTGCCAGCGAGCCCGGGACTAGAGAGACCCAGTACTTC.

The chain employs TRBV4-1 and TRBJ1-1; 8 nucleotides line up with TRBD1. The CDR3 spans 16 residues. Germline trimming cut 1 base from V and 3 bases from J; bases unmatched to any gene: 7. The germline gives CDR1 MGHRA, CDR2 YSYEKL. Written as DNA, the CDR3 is TGCGCCAGCAGCCAAGGGACAGGGAGGTATGACACTGAAGCTTTCTTT. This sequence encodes CASSQGTGRYDTEAFF.

The CDR3 here is CASSRTGGYTF. CDR3 sequence (DNA): TGTGCCAGCAGCCGGACAGGTGGCTACACCTTC. The chain is built from TRBV12-3 or TRBV12-4 and TRBJ1-2, with TRBD1 identical over 7 bases. The CDR3 has 11 residues. V trimming: 6 bases; J trimming: 7 bases; junction bases outside the gene matches: 2.

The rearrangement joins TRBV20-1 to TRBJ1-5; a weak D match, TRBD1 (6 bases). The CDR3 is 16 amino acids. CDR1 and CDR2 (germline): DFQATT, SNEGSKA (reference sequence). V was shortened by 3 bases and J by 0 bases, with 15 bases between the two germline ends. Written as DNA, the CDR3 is TGCAGTGCTAGTCTAGGGGGTCAATATAGCAATCAGCCCCAGCATTTT. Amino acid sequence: CSASLGGQYSNQPQHF.

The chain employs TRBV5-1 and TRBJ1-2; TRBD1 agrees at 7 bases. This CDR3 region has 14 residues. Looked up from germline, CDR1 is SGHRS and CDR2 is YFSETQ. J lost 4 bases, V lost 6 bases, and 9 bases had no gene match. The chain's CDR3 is CASNRQGTGYGYTF. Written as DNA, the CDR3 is TGCGCCAGCAACCGACAGGGAACTGGCTATGGCTACACCTTC.

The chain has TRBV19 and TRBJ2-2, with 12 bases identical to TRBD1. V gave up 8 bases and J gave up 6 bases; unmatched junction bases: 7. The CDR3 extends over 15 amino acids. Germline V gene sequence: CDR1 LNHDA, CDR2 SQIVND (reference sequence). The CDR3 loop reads CASQPGQGASGELFF. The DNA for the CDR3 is TGTGCCAGTCAGCCGGGACAGGGGGCCTCCGGGGAGCTGTTTTTT.

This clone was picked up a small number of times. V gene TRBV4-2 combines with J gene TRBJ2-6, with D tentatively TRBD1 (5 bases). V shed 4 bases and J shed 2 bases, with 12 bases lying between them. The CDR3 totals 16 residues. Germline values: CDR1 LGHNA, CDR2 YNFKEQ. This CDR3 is CASSPRRGTGANVLTF. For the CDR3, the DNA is TGTGCCAGCAGCCCCCGAAGGGGAACTGGGGCCAACGTCCTGACTTTC.

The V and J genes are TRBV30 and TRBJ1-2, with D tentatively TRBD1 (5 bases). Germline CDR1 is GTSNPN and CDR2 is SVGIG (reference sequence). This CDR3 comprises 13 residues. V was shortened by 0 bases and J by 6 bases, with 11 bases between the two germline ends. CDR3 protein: CAWSVLAGNGYTF. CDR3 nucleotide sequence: TGTGCCTGGAGTGTACTGGCAGGGAATGGCTACACCTTC.

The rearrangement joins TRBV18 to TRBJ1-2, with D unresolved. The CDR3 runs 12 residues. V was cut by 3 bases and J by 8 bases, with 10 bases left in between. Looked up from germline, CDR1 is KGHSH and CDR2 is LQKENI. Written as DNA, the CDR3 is TGTGCCAGCTCACCCGTGACACTCGGCTACACCTTC. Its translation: CASSPVTLGYTF.

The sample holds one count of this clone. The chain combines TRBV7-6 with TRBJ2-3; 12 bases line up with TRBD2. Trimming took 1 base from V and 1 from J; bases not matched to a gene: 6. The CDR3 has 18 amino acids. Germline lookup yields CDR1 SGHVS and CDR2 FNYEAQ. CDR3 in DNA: TGTGCCAGCAGCTTAGAAGGGCTAGCGGGGGGGCGCACAGATACGCAGTATTTT. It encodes CASSLEGLAGGRTDTQYF.

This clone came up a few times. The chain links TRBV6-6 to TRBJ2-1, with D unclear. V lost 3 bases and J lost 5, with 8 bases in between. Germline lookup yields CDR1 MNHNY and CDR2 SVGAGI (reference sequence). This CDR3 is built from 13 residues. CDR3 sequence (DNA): TGTGCCAGCAGTTATAACAACAACAATGAGCAGTTCTTC. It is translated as CASSYNNNNEQFF.

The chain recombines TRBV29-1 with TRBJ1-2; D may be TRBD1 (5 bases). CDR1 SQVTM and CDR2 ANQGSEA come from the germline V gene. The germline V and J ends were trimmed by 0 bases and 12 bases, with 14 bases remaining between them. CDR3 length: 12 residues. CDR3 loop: CSVEDLHRKDTF. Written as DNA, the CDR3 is TGCAGCGTTGAAGATTTACACAGGAAAGACACCTTC. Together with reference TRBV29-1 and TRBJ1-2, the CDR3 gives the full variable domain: SAVISQKPSRDICQRGTSLTIQCQVDSQVTMMFWYRQQPGQSLTLIATANQGSEATYESGFVIDKFPISRPNLTFSTLTVSNMSPEDSSIYLCSVEDLHRKDTFGSGTRLTVV.

This CDR3 is CATSDTGTMSFEQFF. CDR3 in DNA: TGTGCCACCAGTGACACCGGGACAATGAGCTTTGAGCAGTTCTTC. V is TRBV24-1 and J is TRBJ2-1, with a weak D call TRBD1 (6 bases). Germline V lookup: CDR1 KGHDR, CDR2 SFDVKD. The CDR3 extends over 15 amino acids. Trimming took 4 bases from V and 9 from J, leaving 18 bases between them.